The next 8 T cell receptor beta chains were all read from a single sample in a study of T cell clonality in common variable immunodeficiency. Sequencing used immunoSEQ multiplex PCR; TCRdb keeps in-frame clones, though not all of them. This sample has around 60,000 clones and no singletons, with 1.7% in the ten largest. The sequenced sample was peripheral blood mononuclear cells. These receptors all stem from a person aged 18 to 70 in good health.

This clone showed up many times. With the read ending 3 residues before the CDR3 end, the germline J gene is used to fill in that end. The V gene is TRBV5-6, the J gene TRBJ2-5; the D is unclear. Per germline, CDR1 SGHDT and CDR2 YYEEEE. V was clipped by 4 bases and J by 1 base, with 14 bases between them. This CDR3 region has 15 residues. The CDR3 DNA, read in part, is TGTGCCAGCAGCCCCTTGAGCCTCATCCAAGAGACC. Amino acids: CASSPLSLIQET. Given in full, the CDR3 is CASSPLSLIQETQYF.

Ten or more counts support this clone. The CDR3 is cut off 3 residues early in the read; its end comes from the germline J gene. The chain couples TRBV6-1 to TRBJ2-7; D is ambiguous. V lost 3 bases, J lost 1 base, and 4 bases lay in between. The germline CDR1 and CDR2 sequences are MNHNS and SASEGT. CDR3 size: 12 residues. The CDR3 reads CASSETSYEQYF. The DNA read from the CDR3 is TGTGCCAGCAGTGAGACTTCCTACGAG.

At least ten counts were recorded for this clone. The DNA read from the CDR3 is TGTGCCAGCAGTGAAAGCCGCGTA. Protein product: CASSESRV. The full CDR3 protein is CASSESRVAFF. The chain carries TRBV2 and TRBJ1-1, with D unresolved. The read finishes 3 residues shy of the CDR3 end, and the germline J gene is used to complete it. This CDR3 has 11 amino acids. Germline lookup yields CDR1 SNHLY and CDR2 FYNNEI.

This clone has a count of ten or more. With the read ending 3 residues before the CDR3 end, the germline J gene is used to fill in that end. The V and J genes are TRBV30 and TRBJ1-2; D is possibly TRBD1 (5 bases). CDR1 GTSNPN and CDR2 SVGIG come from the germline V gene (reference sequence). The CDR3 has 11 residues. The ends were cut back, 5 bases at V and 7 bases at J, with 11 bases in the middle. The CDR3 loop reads CAWQGLRGYTF. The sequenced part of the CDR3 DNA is TGTGCCTGGCAGGGTCTCCGTGGC.

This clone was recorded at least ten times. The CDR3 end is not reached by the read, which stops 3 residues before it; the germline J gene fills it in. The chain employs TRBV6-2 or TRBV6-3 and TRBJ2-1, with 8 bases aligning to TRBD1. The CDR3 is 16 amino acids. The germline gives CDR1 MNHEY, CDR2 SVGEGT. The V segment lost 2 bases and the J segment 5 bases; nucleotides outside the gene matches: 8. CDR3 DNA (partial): TGTGCCAGCAGTTACCCGACAGGGGTCCAGGACAATGAG. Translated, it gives CASSYPTGVQDNE. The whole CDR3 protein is CASSYPTGVQDNEQFF.

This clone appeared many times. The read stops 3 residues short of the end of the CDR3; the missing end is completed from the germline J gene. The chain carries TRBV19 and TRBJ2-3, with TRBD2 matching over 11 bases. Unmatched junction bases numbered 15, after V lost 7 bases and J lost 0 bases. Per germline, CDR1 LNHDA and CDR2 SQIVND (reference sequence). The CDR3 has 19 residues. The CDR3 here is CASTQTGTSGRRSTDTQYF. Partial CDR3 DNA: TGTGCCAGTACCCAAACCGGGACTAGCGGCAGGCGTAGCACAGATACG.

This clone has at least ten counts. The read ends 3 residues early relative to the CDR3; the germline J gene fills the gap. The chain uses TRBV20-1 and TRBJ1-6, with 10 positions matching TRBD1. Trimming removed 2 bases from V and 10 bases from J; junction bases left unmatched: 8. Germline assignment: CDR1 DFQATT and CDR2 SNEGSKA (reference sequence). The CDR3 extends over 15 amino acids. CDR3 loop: CSARSTGTGVSPLHF. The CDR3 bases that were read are TGCAGTGCTAGATCCACCGGGACAGGGGTCTCACCC.

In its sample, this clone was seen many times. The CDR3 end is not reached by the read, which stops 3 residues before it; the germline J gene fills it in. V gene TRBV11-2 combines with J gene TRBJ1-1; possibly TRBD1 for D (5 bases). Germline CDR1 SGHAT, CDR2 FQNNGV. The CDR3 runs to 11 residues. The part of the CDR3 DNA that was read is TGTGCCAGCAGCTTGGGGCCGTCG. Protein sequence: CASSLGPS. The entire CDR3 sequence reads CASSLGPSAFF.